The TCR beta chain under discussion was sequenced for a study of tumor-infiltrating lymphocytes in primary liver carcinoma. From roughly 0.45 ug total RNA, TCR beta cDNA was generated with a primer in the constant region. Three-round nested multiplex PCR performed with slightly modified ARM-PCR produced the TCR beta libraries. In the first two PCR rounds, TRBV1-TRBV30 forward primers were paired with a C-beta reverse primer, and each round lasted approximately 9 cycles. TCRdb reanalysed the multiplex PCR reads using MiXCR and keeps one entry per CDR3 protein. The top ten clones hold roughly 25% of a sample with around 54,000 distinct CDR3 sequences, about 80% of them seen once. CDR3 size: 14 residues. CDR1 MDHEN and CDR2 SYDVKM come from the germline V gene. Comments on this clonotype: Without the conserved terminal phenylalanine or tryptophan, this CDR3 likely stems from a read error.

Co-extraction of both nucleic acids (RNA and DNA) used about 20-34 mg of unsorted bulk tissue. V usage is TRBV28 and J usage is TRBJ2-1; D gene unclear. The receptor's source is a man aged 40-49 years with primary liver carcinoma and hepatitis B virus infection. Sequencing used liver tumor tissue from sampling region 2. Specified subset: tumor region T2, inferior pole. CDR3 residues: CTSSLSLSYNEQFL. In nucleotides, the CDR3 is TGTACCAGCAGTTTGAGTCTTTCCTACAATGAGCAGTTCCTC.